A single sample gave rise to the 28 T cell receptor beta chains below, sequenced in a study of cytomegalovirus exposure and HLA in healthy donors. It was with 60 Vbeta and 13 Jbeta primers that the PCR ran. TCRdb's table, derived via immunoSEQ multiplex PCR, lists solely in-frame clones and lacks some. The sample holds 150,000 to 160,000 clones, roughly 85% seen once. The sequencing input was PBMCs. These receptors were obtained from a woman aged 18-29 years in good health and CMV-seronegative.

V is TRBV7-6 and J is TRBJ1-5; 7 nucleotides align to TRBD1. The CDR3 loop spans 14 amino acids. Losses at the gene ends were 1 base for V and 8 bases for J; bases not matched to a gene: 5. The V gene's germline CDR1 is SGHVS and CDR2 FNYEAQ. Written as DNA, the CDR3 is TGTGCCAGCAGCTTAGTAAGGGGGCAGAAGCCCCAGCATTTT. Its protein product is CASSLVRGQKPQHF.

The rearrangement joins TRBV4-1 to TRBJ1-4; 11 bases are a match to TRBD1. The CDR3 spans 14 residues. J lost 8 bases, V lost 8 bases, and 7 bases had no gene match. Germline V gene sequence: CDR1 MGHRA, CDR2 YSYEKL. DNA for the CDR3: TGCGCCAGCGGCTGGACAGGGGGCTGGGAAAAACTGTTTTTT. Its protein is CASGWTGGWEKLFF.

The J gene is TRBJ2-3, the V gene TRBV6-1; 15 nucleotides match TRBD2. Per the germline V gene, CDR1 is MNHNS and CDR2 is SASEGT. This CDR3 has 18 amino acids. V trimming: 1 base; J trimming: 4 bases; junction bases outside the gene matches: 6. The DNA for the CDR3 is TGTGCCAGCAGTGAAGGGACTAGCGGGGGGGCCGGGGCAGATACGCAGTATTTT. It translates to CASSEGTSGGAGADTQYF.

This clone was counted once. V gene TRBV28 combines with J gene TRBJ1-2; 8 nucleotides line up with TRBD1. V lost 5 bases, J lost 7 bases, and 6 bases stayed unmatched. Per germline, CDR1 MDHEN and CDR2 SYDVKM. The CDR3 contains 13 residues. In DNA form, the CDR3 reads TGTGCCAGCAGTCTGGACAGGGAAGGTGGCTACACCTTC. Protein: CASSLDREGGYTF.

The rearrangement uses TRBV4-1 and TRBJ2-7, with a tentative D call TRBD2 (7 bases). Germline V gene lookup returns CDR1 MGHRA and CDR2 YSYEKL. Trimming removed 4 bases at V and 3 bases at J, with 16 bases between. This CDR3 has 15 residues. The CDR3 DNA reads TGCGCCAGCAGCCCCGAAGGGGGGGCGTTCTACGAGCAGTACTTC. As protein: CASSPEGGAFYEQYF.

The J gene is TRBJ1-2, the V gene TRBV5-1; 10 bases are shared with TRBD1. Germline loops: CDR1 SGHRS, CDR2 YFSETQ. The CDR3 is 14 residues long. Trimming removed 4 bases from V and 4 bases from J; junction bases left unmatched: 4. CDR3 loop: CASSPRQGAYGYTF. CDR3 coding DNA: TGCGCCAGCAGCCCAAGACAGGGGGCCTATGGCTACACCTTC.

This clone was detected once. V usage is TRBV6-5 and J usage is TRBJ1-6; TRBD1 matches at 10 bases. The germline V gene encodes CDR1 MNHEY and CDR2 SVGAGI. CDR3 length: 14 amino acids. Germline trimming cut 0 bases from V and 12 bases from J; bases unmatched to any gene: 2. CDR3: CASSYSGQGLPLHF. The CDR3 coding sequence is TGTGCCAGCAGTTACTCGGGACAGGGGTTACCCCTCCACTTT.

The chain links TRBV19 to TRBJ1-5; 7 nucleotides line up with TRBD1. The length of the CDR3 is 15 residues. The ends lost 8 bases at V and 3 bases at J; junction bases unmatched: 10. Germline-derived CDR1 and CDR2 are LNHDA and SQIVND (reference sequence). CDR3 amino acids: CASATLGQINQPQHF. CDR3 bases: TGTGCCAGTGCTACCCTGGGACAGATCAATCAGCCCCAGCATTTT. The full variable domain, rest sourced from reference TRBV19 and TRBJ1-5, is DGGITQSPKYLFRKEGQNVTLSCEQNLNHDAMYWYRQDPGQGLRLIYYSQIVNDFQKGDIAEGYSVSREKKESFPLTVTSAQKNPTAFYLCASATLGQINQPQHFGDGTRLSIL.

The chain links TRBV18 to TRBJ2-7; 7 nucleotides align to TRBD1. Germline-derived CDR1 and CDR2 are KGHSH and LQKENI. J lost 3 bases, V lost 3 bases, and 2 bases had no gene match. This CDR3 spans 13 amino acids. The CDR3 protein is CASSPGQDYEQYF. The CDR3 nucleotides are TGTGCCAGCTCACCCGGACAGGACTACGAGCAGTACTTC. The variable domain in full, with the rest retrieved from reference TRBV18 and TRBJ2-7, is NAGVMQNPRHLVRRRGQEARLRCSPMKGHSHVYWYRQLPEEGLKFMVYLQKENIIDESGMPKERFSAEFPKEGPSILRIQQVVRGDSAAYFCASSPGQDYEQYFGPGTRLTVT.

The rearrangement uses TRBV27 and TRBJ2-1, with D unclear. The germline V gene encodes CDR1 MNHEY and CDR2 SMNVEV (reference sequence). Trimming shortened V by 2 bases and J by 8 bases, and 7 bases separated the two germline ends. This CDR3 has 12 residues. In nucleotides, the CDR3 is TGTGCCAGCAGTTTAAGCGCTCATGAGCAGTTCTTC. Protein sequence: CASSLSAHEQFF.

The genes are TRBV4-1 and TRBJ2-1; D unclear. The CDR3 totals 13 residues. Germline CDR1 MGHRA, CDR2 YSYEKL. The V end lost 6 bases, the J end lost 0 bases, and 6 bases lay between the germline ends. The CDR3 sequence is CASSLYSYNEQFF. The CDR3 DNA sequence: TGCGCCAGCAGTCTCTACTCCTACAATGAGCAGTTCTTC.

The genes are TRBV28 and TRBJ2-7; D may be TRBD2 (5 bases). The V gene lost 2 bases and the J gene lost 5 bases, with 13 bases spanning the gap. Germline-derived CDR1 and CDR2 are MDHEN and SYDVKM. The CDR3 consists of 14 residues. The DNA for the CDR3 is TGTGCCAGCAGTTTACCTAGCAGTCCCCACGAGCAGTACTTC. It codes for CASSLPSSPHEQYF.

Worth noting for this clone: The junction does not match germline at one end; this may be a read error. The V and J genes are TRBV6-5 and TRBJ1-2; 7 bases map to TRBD1. The CDR3 is 12 residues long. Germline CDR1 MNHEY, CDR2 SVGAGI. The CDR3 bases are TGTGCCACAGGACGGACCGGGACAGCCATTCTCTTC. Its protein is CATGRTGTAILF.

This rearrangement joins TRBV7-2 to TRBJ2-3; TRBD2 matches at 15 bases. Germline values: CDR1 SGHTA, CDR2 FQGNSA. The V segment lost 5 bases and the J segment 1 base; nucleotides outside the gene matches: 10. The CDR3 length is 19 residues. Written as DNA, the CDR3 is TGTGCCAGCAGCACTTTCCCGGGACTAGCGGGGGGAGGCACAGATACGCAGTATTTT. It encodes CASSTFPGLAGGGTDTQYF.

The chain joins TRBV9 to TRBJ2-7; 9 nucleotides agree with TRBD2. The CDR3 has 15 residues. The junction had 7 bases not matched to a gene; V was cut back by 3 bases and J by 3 bases. CDR1 is SGDLS, CDR2 YYNGEE, per germline. CDR3 sequence: CASSAGGSGSYEQYF. The CDR3 region has the DNA TGTGCCAGCAGCGCTGGCGGTAGCGGGAGCTACGAGCAGTACTTC.

The gene calls are TRBV9 and TRBJ2-1; weak D call: TRBD2 (5 bases). CDR3 length: 14 residues. The germline V and J ends were trimmed by 3 bases and 9 bases, with 16 bases remaining between them. Germline V gives CDR1 SGDLS, CDR2 YYNGEE. The CDR3: CASSALGQGSEQFF. The DNA for the CDR3 is TGTGCCAGCAGCGCCTTGGGCCAAGGGAGTGAGCAGTTCTTC.

The V and J genes are TRBV5-1 and TRBJ2-1; 8 bases align to TRBD2. Germline CDR1 and CDR2: SGHRS and YFSETQ. V shed 2 bases and J 4 bases; nucleotides not matched to a gene: 5. The CDR3 sequence is 15 residues long. This CDR3 reads CASSFTGLEYNEQFF. In DNA form, the CDR3 reads TGCGCCAGCAGCTTTACGGGACTAGAGTACAATGAGCAGTTCTTC.

The rearrangement uses TRBV4-3 and TRBJ2-6; weak D call: TRBD1 (5 bases). The length of the CDR3 is 16 residues. Germline CDR1 is LGHNA and CDR2 is YSLEER. The ends were cut back, 0 bases at V and 7 bases at J, with 13 bases in the middle. CDR3 sequence reads: CASSQEGPGLANVLTF. The CDR3 nucleotides read TGCGCCAGCAGCCAAGAAGGGCCAGGGTTAGCCAACGTCCTGACTTTC.

Comments on this clone: The same CDR3 arises from other DNA sequences in this sample as well. This chain joins TRBV7-6 and TRBJ2-7, with D maybe TRBD2 (6 bases). Trimming pared 3 bases from V and 3 bases from J, leaving 9 bases between. The length of the CDR3 is 13 residues. Germline V CDR1 and CDR2: SGHVS, FNYEAQ. The CDR3 reads CASSLGLDYEQYF. DNA of the CDR3: TGTGCCAGCAGCTTGGGACTGGACTACGAGCAGTACTTC.

The V call is TRBV2, the J call TRBJ1-5; a possible D gene is TRBD1 (6 bases). The CDR3 is 15 amino acids. Deletions cut 4 bases from V and 5 bases from J, with 15 bases between. The V gene's germline CDR1 is SNHLY and CDR2 FYNNEI. The CDR3 coding sequence is TGTGCCAGCAGTGGGGGCAGGGCAGGGGATCAGCCCCAGCATTTT. Protein product: CASSGGRAGDQPQHF.

The V gene is TRBV18, the J gene TRBJ2-1; possibly TRBD2 for D (6 bases). The CDR3 has 15 amino acids. Trimming shortened V by 1 base and J by 9 bases, and 16 bases separated the two germline ends. CDR1 KGHSH and CDR2 LQKENI come from the germline V gene. The CDR3 region is CASSPLGTRRREQFF. The CDR3 DNA sequence: TGTGCCAGCTCACCACTAGGGACTCGCCGTCGTGAGCAGTTCTTC.

The rearrangement uses TRBV6-5 and TRBJ1-2, with a possible D match to TRBD1 (5 bases). Germline assignment: CDR1 MNHEY and CDR2 SVGAGI. The ends were cut back, 6 bases at V and 4 bases at J, with 15 bases in the middle. This CDR3 comprises 14 residues. The CDR3 region is CASRPVRGSYGYTF. The CDR3 DNA follows: TGTGCCAGCAGACCAGTTCGGGGGAGCTATGGCTACACCTTC.

The rearrangement uses TRBV4-1 and TRBJ2-2; no clear D. This CDR3 spans 12 amino acids. Germline loops: CDR1 MGHRA, CDR2 YSYEKL. The germline V and J ends were trimmed by 3 bases and 3 bases, with 2 bases remaining between them. Here the CDR3 DNA reads TGCGCCAGCAGCCACGACACCGGGGAGCTGTTTTTT. Its protein product is CASSHDTGELFF.

The chain links TRBV28 to TRBJ1-5, with 7 bases that match TRBD1. This CDR3 has 14 residues. CDR1 is MDHEN and CDR2 is SYDVKM in the germline V gene. With 5 bases clipped from V and 7 bases from J, the junction kept 8 bases outside the gene matches. The CDR3 reads CASSVDRAGQPQHF. CDR3 sequence (DNA): TGTGCCAGCAGTGTTGACAGGGCTGGACAGCCCCAGCATTTT.

The V call is TRBV11-1, the J call TRBJ2-5; weak D call: TRBD2 (6 bases). The J call may not be correct, given that the DNA end is closer to TRBJ2-7. This CDR3 contains 14 residues. Germline V gene sequence: CDR1 SGHAT, CDR2 FQDESV (reference sequence). This CDR3 is CASSFAGPAYEQYF. For the CDR3, the DNA is TGTGCCAGCAGTTTCGCGGGACCAGCCTACGAGCAGTACTTC.

The V call is TRBV19, the J call TRBJ2-7; 8 nucleotides line up with TRBD1. The length of the CDR3 is 15 residues. J gave up 3 bases and V 5 bases, and 9 bases lay outside the gene matches. The germline V gene encodes CDR1 LNHDA and CDR2 SQIVND (reference sequence). The CDR3 DNA sequence: TGTGCCAGTAGTCGCCAAGGACAGGGTGACTACGAGCAGTACTTC. Translating it yields CASSRQGQGDYEQYF. Complete variable domain (other parts from reference TRBV19 and TRBJ2-7): DGGITQSPKYLFRKEGQNVTLSCEQNLNHDAMYWYRQDPGQGLRLIYYSQIVNDFQKGDIAEGYSVSREKKESFPLTVTSAQKNPTAFYLCASSRQGQGDYEQYFGPGTRLTVT.

This clone occurred a few times. V gene TRBV30 combines with J gene TRBJ2-3, with 9 positions matching TRBD1. Germline loops: CDR1 GTSNPN, CDR2 SVGIG (reference sequence). This CDR3 spans 15 amino acids. J was trimmed by 6 bases and V by 5 bases; bases with no gene match: 12. The CDR3 DNA is TGTGCCTGGGAGCCGGACAGGGGCCCCTGGGATACGCAGTATTTT. It is translated as CAWEPDRGPWDTQYF.

V and J are TRBV27 and TRBJ2-3, with D perhaps TRBD2 (6 bases). Germline CDR1 MNHEY, CDR2 SMNVEV (reference sequence). The CDR3 is 17 amino acids. V lost 2 bases and J 4 bases, leaving 19 bases between the germline ends. DNA of the CDR3: TGTGCCAGCAGTTTAACCGGGCCCCGGGGGATTGCAGATACGCAGTATTTT. Translating it yields CASSLTGPRGIADTQYF.